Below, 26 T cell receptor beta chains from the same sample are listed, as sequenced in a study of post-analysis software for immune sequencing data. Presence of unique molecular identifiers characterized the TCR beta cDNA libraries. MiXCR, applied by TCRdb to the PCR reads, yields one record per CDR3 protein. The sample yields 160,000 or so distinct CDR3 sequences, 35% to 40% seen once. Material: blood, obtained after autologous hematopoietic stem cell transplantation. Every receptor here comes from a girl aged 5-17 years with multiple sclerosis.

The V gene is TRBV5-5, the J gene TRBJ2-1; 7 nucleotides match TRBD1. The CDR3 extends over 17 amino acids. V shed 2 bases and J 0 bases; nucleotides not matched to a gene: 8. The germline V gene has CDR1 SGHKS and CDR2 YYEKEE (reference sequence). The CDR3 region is CASSFLDRVGSYNEQFF. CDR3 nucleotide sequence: TGTGCCAGCAGCTTCCTCGACAGGGTCGGCTCCTACAATGAGCAGTTCTTC.

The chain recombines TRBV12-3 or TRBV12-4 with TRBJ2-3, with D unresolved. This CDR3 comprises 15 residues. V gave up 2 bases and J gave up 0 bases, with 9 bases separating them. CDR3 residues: CASSLRQISTDTQYF. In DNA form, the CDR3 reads TGTGCCAGCAGTTTACGGCAGATTAGCACAGATACGCAGTATTTT.

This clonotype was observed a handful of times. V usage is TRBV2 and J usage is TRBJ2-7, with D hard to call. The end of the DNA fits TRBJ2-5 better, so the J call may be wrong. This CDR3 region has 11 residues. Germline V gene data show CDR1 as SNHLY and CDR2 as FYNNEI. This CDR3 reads CASSEPKTQYF. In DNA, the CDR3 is TGTGCCAGCAGTGAACCGAAGACCCAGTACTTC.

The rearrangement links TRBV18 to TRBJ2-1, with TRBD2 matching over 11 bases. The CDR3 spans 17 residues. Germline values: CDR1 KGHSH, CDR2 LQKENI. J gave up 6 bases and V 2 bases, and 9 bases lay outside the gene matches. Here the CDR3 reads CASSPRSLAGALNEQFF. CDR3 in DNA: TGTGCCAGCTCACCAAGGTCACTAGCGGGAGCCCTCAATGAGCAGTTCTTC.

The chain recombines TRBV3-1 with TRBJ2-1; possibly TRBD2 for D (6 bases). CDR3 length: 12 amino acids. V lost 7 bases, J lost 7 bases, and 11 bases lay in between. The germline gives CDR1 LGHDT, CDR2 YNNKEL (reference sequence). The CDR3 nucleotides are TGTGCCAGCACCCCTGGGGGGAATGAGCAGTTCTTC. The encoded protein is CASTPGGNEQFF.

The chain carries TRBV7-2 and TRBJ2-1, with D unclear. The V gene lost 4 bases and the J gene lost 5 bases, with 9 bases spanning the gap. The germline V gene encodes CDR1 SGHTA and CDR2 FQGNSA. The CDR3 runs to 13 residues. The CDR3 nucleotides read TGTGCCAGCAGCTCTCGACGGGACAATGAGCAGTTCTTC. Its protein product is CASSSRRDNEQFF. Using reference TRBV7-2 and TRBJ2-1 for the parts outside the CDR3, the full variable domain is GAGVSQSPSNKVTEKGKDVELRCDPISGHTALYWYRQSLGQGLEFLIYFQGNSAPDKSGLPSDRFSAERTGGSVSTLTIQRTQQEDSAVYLCASSSRRDNEQFFGPGTRLTVL.

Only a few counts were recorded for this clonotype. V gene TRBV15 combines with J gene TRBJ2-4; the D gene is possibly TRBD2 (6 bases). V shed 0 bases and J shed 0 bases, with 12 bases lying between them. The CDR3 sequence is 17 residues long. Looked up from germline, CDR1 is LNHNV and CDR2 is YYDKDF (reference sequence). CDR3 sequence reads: CATSRDGGTLAKNIQYF. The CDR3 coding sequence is TGTGCCACCAGCAGAGATGGAGGGACCCTAGCCAAAAACATTCAGTACTTC.

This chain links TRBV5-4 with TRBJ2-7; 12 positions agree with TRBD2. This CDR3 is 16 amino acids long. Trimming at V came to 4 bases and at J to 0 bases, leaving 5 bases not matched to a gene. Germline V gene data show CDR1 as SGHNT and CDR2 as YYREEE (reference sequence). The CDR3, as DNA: TGTGCCAGCAGCGGGGGACTAGCGGGCGCCTCCTACGAGCAGTACTTC. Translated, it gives CASSGGLAGASYEQYF.

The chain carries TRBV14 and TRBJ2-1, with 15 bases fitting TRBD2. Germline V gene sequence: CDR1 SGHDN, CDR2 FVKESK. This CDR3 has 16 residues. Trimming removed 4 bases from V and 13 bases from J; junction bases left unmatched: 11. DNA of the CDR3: TGTGCCAGCAGCCCTGGACTAGCGGGAGGGCCGGAGACCCAGTTCTTC. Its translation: CASSPGLAGGPETQFF.

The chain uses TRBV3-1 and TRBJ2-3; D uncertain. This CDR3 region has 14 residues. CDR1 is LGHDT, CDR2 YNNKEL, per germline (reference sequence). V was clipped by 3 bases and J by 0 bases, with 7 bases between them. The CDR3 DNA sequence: TGTGCCAGCAGCCAGATGACCAGCACAGATACGCAGTATTTT. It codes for CASSQMTSTDTQYF.

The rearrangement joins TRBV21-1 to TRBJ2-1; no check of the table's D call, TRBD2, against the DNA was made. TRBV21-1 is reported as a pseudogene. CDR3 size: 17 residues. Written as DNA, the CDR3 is TGTGCCAGCAGCAAAGGAACCGGGACTAGCGGCAATGGTGAGCAGTTCTTC. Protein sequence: CASSKGTGTSGNGEQFF.

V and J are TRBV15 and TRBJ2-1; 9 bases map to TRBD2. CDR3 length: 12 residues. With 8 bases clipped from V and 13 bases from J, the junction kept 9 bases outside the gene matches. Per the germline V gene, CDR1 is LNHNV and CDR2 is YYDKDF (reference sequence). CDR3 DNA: TGTGCCACCCCCGTTGTAGCGGGAGTACAGTTCTTC. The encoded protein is CATPVVAGVQFF.

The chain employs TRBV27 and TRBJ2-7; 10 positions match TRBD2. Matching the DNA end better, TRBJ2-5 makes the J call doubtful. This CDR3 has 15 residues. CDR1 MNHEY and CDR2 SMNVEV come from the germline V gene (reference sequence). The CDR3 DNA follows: TGTGCCAGCAGTACTACTAGCGGGAACGCGGAGACCCAGTACTTC. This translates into CASSTTSGNAETQYF.

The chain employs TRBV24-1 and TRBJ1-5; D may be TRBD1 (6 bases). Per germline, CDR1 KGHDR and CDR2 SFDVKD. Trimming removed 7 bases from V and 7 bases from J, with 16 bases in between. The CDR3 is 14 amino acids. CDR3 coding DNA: TGTGCCACCAGCGAGGGGGGGGCGGGGCAGCCCCAGCATTTT. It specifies CATSEGGAGQPQHF.

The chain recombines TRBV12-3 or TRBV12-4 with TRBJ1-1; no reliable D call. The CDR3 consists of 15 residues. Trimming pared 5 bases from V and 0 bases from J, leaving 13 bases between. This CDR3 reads CASSPRHAMNTEAFF. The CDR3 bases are TGTGCCAGCAGTCCCCGACACGCCATGAACACTGAAGCTTTCTTT.

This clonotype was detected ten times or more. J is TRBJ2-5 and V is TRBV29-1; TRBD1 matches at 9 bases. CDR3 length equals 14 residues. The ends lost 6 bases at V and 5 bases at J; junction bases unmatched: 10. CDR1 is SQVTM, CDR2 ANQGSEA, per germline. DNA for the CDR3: TGCAGCGTCGCGGGACAGGGTTACCCGGAGACCCAGTACTTC. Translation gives CSVAGQGYPETQYF.

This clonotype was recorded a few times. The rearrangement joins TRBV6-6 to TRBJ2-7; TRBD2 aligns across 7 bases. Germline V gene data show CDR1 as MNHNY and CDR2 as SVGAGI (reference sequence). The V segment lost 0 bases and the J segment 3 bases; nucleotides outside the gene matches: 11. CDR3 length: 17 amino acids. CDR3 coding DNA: TGTGCCAGCAGTTACTCGATTCCAGGACGGGGGGACTACGAGCAGTACTTC. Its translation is CASSYSIPGRGDYEQYF.

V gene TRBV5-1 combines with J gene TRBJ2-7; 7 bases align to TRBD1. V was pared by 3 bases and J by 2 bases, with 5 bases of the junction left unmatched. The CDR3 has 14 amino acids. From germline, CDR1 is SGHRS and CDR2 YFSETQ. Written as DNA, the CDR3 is TGCGCCAGCAGCTCCAGGGGGTTCGCCTACGAGCAGTACTTC. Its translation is CASSSRGFAYEQYF.

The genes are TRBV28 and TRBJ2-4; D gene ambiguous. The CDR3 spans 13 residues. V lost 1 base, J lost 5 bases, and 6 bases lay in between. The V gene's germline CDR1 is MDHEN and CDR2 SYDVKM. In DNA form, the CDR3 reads TGTGCCAGCAGTTTATATGGTCAAAACATTCAGTACTTC. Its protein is CASSLYGQNIQYF.

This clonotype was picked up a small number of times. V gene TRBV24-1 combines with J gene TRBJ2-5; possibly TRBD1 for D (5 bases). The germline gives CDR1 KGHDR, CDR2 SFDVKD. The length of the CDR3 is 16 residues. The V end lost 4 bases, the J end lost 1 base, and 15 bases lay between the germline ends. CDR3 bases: TGTGCCACCAGTGACTCGCGATGGACACTCCAAGAGACCCAGTACTTC. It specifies CATSDSRWTLQETQYF.

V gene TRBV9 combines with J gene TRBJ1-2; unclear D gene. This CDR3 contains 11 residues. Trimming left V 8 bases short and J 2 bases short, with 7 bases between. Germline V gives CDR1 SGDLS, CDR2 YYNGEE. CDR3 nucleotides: TGTGCCAGTGGCCAGAACTATGGCTACACCTTC. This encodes CASGQNYGYTF. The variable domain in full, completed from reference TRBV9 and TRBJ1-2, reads DSGVTQTPKHLITATGQRVTLRCSPRSGDLSVYWYQQSLDQGLQFLIQYYNGEERAKGNILERFSAQQFPDLHSELNLSSLELGDSALYFCASGQNYGYTFGSGTRLTVV.

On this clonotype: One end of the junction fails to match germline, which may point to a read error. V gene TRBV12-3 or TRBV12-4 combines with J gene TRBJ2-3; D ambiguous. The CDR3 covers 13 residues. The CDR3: CASSLVLTDMQYF. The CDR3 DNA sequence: TGTGCCAGCAGCTTAGTACTCACAGATATGCAGTATTTT.

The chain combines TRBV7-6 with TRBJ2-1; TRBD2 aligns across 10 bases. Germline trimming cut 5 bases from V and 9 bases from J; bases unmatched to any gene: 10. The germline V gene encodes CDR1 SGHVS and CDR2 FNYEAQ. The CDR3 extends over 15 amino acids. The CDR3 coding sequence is TGTGCCAGCAGCCCCGCGGGGACTAGCGATGTTGAGCAGTTCTTC. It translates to CASSPAGTSDVEQFF.

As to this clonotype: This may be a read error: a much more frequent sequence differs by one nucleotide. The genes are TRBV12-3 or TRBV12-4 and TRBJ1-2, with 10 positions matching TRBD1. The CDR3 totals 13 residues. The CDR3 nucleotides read TGTGTCAGCAGTGGCGACAGGGGGCATGGCTACACCTTC. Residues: CVSSGDRGHGYTF.

The CDR3 region has the DNA TGTGCCAGCAGCCCATCAGGGTCCGATAACTATGGCTACACCTTC. Amino acid sequence: CASSPSGSDNYGYTF. The chain joins TRBV7-9 to TRBJ1-2, with D possibly matching TRBD1 (5 bases). Germline V gives CDR1 SEHNR, CDR2 FQNEAQ (reference sequence). CDR3 length equals 15 residues. Trimming left V 5 bases short and J 1 base short, with 14 bases between. The full variable domain, in which reference TRBV7-9 and TRBJ1-2 provide the parts outside the CDR3, is DTGVSQNPRHKITKRGQNVTFRCDPISEHNRLYWYRQTLGQGPEFLTYFQNEAQLEKSRLLSDRFSAERPKGSFSTLEIQRTEQGDSAMYLCASSPSGSDNYGYTFGSGTRLTVV.

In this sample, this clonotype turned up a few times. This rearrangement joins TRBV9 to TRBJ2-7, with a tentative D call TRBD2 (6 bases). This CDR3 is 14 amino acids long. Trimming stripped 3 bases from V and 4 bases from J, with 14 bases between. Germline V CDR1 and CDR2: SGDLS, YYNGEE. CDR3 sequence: CASSAPGTSYEQYF. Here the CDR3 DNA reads TGTGCCAGCAGCGCCCCTGGGACTTCATACGAGCAGTACTTC.